Reported below is one T cell receptor beta chain. What it binds is not known. The entry originates in a study of graft-versus-host responses after intestinal transplantation. Germline values: CDR1 MNHEY, CDR2 SVGAGI. The CDR3 is 15 amino acids. The V gene lost 5 bases and the J gene lost 4 bases, with 17 bases spanning the gap. Repertoires were generated with immunoSEQ multiplex PCR, while TCRdb's copy carries only in-frame clones and drops some. The repertoire consists of over 100,000 clones, with 85% to 95% occurring once and the leading ten covering around 1%. Whole-study results and caveats: Individuals who had graft-donor T cell macrochimerism had allografts that showed high graft-versus-host to host-versus-graft clonal ratios. Early after transplant, HvG clones declined as circulating GvH clones peaked.

The J gene is TRBJ1-2, the V gene TRBV6-5; the D gene is possibly TRBD1 (5 bases). The clonotype comes from a human donor who was the organ donor for an intestinal transplant. The sequencing used unstimulated CD8+ T cells sorted from spleen or lymph node cells, collected before transplant. CDR3 residues: CASSASLRDPYGYTF. The CDR3 region has the DNA TGTGCCAGCAGTGCAAGCCTGCGGGACCCCTATGGCTACACCTTC.